This T cell receptor beta chain comes out of a study of blood T cells in healthy people across ages. Points from the study as a whole: Across the age range, TCR beta diversity per million T cells fell in a roughly linear way. There were more naive CD4+ cells and higher diversity in long-lived donors than in aged donors. There was a strong correlation between TCR beta diversity and naive T cell percentage.

Points on this clonotype: Its antigen is not known.

CDR3 length: 15 amino acids. A sample-barcoded 5' primer and a J-beta primer mix were used in a second PCR of about 7 to 12 cycles. Each cDNA molecule carried a tag from a template-switch adaptor that contained 12 random nucleotides. MiXCR was run by TCRdb on the 5' RACE reads, yielding one entry per CDR3 protein. The table has approximately 1.5 million distinct CDR3 sequences, 34% seen once. The sequence was collected from a woman aged 25 to 39 in good health. The chain has TRBV21-1 and TRBJ2-7. TRBV21-1 is annotated as a pseudogene. The specimen sequenced was blood. CDR3 protein: CASSTKAARNYEQYF. The CDR3 nucleotides are TGTGCCAGCAGCACCAAAGCTGCTCGGAACTACGAGCAGTACTTC.